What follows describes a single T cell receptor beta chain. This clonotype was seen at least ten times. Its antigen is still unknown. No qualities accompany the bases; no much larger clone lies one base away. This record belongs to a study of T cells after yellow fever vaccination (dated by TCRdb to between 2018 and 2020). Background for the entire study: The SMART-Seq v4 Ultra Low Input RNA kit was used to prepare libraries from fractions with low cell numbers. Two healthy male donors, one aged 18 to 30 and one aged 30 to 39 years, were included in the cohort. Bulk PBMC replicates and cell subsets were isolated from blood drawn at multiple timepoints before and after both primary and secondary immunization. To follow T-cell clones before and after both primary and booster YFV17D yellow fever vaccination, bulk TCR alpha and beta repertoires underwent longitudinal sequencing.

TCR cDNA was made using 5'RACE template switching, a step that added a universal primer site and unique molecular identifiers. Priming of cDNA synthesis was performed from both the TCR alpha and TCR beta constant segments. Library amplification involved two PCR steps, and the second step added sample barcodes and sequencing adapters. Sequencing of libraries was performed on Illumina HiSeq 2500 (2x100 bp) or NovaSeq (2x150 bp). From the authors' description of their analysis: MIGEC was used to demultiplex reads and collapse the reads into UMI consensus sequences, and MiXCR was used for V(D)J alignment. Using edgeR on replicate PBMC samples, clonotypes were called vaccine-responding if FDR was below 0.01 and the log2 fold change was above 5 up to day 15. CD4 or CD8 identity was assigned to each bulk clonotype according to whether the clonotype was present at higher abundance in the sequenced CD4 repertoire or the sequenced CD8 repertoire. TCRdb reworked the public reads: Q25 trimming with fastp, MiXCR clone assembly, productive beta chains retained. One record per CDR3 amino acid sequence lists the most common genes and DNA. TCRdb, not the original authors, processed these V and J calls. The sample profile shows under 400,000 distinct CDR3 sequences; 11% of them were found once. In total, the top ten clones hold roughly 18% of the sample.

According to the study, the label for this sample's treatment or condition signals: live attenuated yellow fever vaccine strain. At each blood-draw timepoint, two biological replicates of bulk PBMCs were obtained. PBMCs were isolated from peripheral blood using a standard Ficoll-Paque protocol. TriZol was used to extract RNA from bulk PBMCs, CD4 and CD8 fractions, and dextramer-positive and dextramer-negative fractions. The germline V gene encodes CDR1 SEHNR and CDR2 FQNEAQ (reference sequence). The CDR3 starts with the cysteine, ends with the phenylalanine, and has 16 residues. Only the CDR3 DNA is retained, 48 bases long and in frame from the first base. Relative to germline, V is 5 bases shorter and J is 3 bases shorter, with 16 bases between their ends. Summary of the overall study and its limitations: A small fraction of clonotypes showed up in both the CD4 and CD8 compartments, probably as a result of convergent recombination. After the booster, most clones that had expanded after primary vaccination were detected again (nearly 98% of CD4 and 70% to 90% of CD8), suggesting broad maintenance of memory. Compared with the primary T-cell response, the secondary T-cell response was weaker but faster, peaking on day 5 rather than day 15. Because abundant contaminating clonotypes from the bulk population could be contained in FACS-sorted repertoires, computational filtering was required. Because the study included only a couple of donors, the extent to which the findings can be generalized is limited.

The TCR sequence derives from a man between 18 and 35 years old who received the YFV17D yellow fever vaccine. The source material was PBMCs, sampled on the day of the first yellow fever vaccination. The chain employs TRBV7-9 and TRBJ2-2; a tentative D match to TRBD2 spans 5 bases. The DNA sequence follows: TGTGCCAGCAGCGAGAGCGGCATAATCTACACCGGGGAGCTGTTTTTT. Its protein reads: CASSESGIIYTGELFF.